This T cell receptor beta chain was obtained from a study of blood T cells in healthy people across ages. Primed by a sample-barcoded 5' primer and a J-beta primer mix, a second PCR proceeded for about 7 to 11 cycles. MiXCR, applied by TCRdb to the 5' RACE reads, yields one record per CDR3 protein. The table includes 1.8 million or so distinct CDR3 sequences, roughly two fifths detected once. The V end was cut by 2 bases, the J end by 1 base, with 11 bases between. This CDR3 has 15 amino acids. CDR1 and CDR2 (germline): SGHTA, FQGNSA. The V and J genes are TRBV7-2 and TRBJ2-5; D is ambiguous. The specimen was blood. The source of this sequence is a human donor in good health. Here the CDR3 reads CASSLWRISQETQYF. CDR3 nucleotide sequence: TGTGCCAGCAGCTTATGGCGGATCTCCCAAGAGACCCAGTACTTC.